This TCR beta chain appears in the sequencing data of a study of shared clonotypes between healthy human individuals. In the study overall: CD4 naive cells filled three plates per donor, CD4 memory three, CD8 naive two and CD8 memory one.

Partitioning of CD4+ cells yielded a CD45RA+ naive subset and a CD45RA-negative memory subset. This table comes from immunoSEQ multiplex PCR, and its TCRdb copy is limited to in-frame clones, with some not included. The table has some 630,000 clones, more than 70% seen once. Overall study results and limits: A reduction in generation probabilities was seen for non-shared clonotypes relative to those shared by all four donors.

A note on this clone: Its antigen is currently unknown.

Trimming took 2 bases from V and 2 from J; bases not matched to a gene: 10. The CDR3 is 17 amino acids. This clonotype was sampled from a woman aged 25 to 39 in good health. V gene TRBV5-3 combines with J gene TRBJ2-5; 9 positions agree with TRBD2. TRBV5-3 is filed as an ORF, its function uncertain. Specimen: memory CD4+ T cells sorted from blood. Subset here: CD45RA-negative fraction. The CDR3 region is CARSLRREGATQETQYF. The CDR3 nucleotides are TGTGCCAGAAGCTTACGGCGGGAGGGGGCCACTCAAGAGACCCAGTACTTC.